Presented here are 15 T cell receptor beta chains from one specimen sequenced in a study of shared clonotypes between healthy human individuals. Naive CD8 cells comprised CD45RO-negative, CCR7-positively selected cells, excluding terminally differentiated effector memory CD45RA+ cells. TCRdb keeps only in-frame clones here, not all; method: immunoSEQ multiplex PCR. Of roughly 2,000,000 clones listed, around 93% are singletons. Material for sequencing was naive CD8+ T cells from PBMCs. These receptors all come from a man aged 18 to 29 in good health. Some clones in this sample may be carry-over from other donors' samples.

This chain connects TRBV28 to TRBJ1-1; unclear D gene. Trimming left V 3 bases short and J 1 base short, with 12 bases between. CDR1 is MDHEN and CDR2 is SYDVKM in the germline V gene. The CDR3 is 15 residues long. The CDR3 nucleotides are TGTGCCAGCAGTTTCCCGCTATCCCCGAACACTGAAGCTTTCTTT. Amino acids: CASSFPLSPNTEAFF. The full variable domain, its missing parts supplied by reference TRBV28 and TRBJ1-1, is DVKVTQSSRYLVKRTGEKVFLECVQDMDHENMFWYRQDPGLGLRLIYFSYDVKMKEKGDIPEGYSVSREKKERFSLILESASTNQTSMYLCASSFPLSPNTEAFFGQGTRLTVV.

The V call is TRBV27, the J call TRBJ1-2; D not certain. From germline, CDR1 is MNHEY and CDR2 SMNVEV (reference sequence). The CDR3 totals 14 residues. V was shortened by 5 bases and J by 0 bases, with 10 bases between the two germline ends. CDR3 region: CASSNGRANYGYTF. As DNA, the CDR3 is TGTGCCAGCAGTAACGGACGCGCTAACTATGGCTACACCTTC.

This sequence joins TRBV4-1 and TRBJ1-1; tentatively, D is TRBD1 (5 bases). CDR3 length equals 11 residues. Germline V gene sequence: CDR1 MGHRA, CDR2 YSYEKL. The ends were cut back, 6 bases at V and 6 bases at J, with 8 bases in the middle. This chain's CDR3 is CASRRGAEAFF. In DNA, the CDR3 is TGCGCCAGCAGAAGGGGCGCTGAAGCTTTCTTT.

This rearrangement joins TRBV28 to TRBJ2-3; the D is unclear. V was shortened by 0 bases and J by 2 bases, with 9 bases between the two germline ends. CDR3 length: 15 residues. CDR1 and CDR2 from the germline V gene are MDHEN and SYDVKM. The CDR3 is CASSLWGRATDTQYF. DNA for the CDR3: TGTGCCAGCAGTTTATGGGGTAGGGCCACAGATACGCAGTATTTT.

The rearrangement links TRBV5-5 to TRBJ1-1; tentatively, D is TRBD1 (5 bases). From germline, CDR1 is SGHKS and CDR2 YYEKEE (reference sequence). V dropped 6 bases and J dropped 6 bases, with 21 bases sitting between them. This CDR3 contains 15 residues. In DNA, the CDR3 is TGTGCCAGCACCTGGACTGTCGGGGCAGGAGCTGAAGCTTTCTTT. Its protein is CASTWTVGAGAEAFF.

The V call is TRBV28, the J call TRBJ2-7; D could derive from TRBD1 or TRBD2 (5 bases each). There are 14 residues in the CDR3. CDR1 is MDHEN and CDR2 is SYDVKM in the germline V gene. Trimming took 7 bases from V and 3 from J, leaving 16 bases between them. The CDR3 sequence: CASTLGTDYYEQYF. In nucleotides, the CDR3 is TGTGCCAGCACCCTTGGGACGGATTACTACGAGCAGTACTTC. Full variable domain (remainder filled in from reference TRBV28 and TRBJ2-7): DVKVTQSSRYLVKRTGEKVFLECVQDMDHENMFWYRQDPGLGLRLIYFSYDVKMKEKGDIPEGYSVSREKKERFSLILESASTNQTSMYLCASTLGTDYYEQYFGPGTRLTVT.

The chain combines TRBV19 with TRBJ2-7; D ambiguous. Between the trimmed V and J ends, which lost 1 base and 5 bases, there was a span of 15 bases. In germline, CDR1 is LNHDA, CDR2 SQIVND (reference sequence). The CDR3 has 15 amino acids. This CDR3 reads CASSIGASAGDEQYF. The CDR3 DNA follows: TGTGCCAGTAGTATAGGTGCTTCTGCTGGGGACGAGCAGTACTTC.

The chain uses TRBV7-9 and TRBJ2-5; tentatively, D is TRBD2 (5 bases). V gave up 5 bases and J gave up 1 base, with 11 bases separating them. The CDR3 runs to 14 residues. The germline V gene encodes CDR1 SEHNR and CDR2 FQNEAQ (reference sequence). In DNA form, the CDR3 reads TGTGCCAGCAGCCGCCGGGGTGGCCAAGAGACCCAGTACTTC. It yields the protein CASSRRGGQETQYF.

The rearrangement uses TRBV6-1 and TRBJ2-2, with D perhaps TRBD1 (5 bases). The germline gives CDR1 MNHNS, CDR2 SASEGT. The ends were cut back, 7 bases at V and 0 bases at J, with 12 bases in the middle. The CDR3 runs to 15 residues. The CDR3 DNA reads as TGTGCCAGCATATTTCCAGGGCCGAACACCGGGGAGCTGTTTTTT. This sequence encodes CASIFPGPNTGELFF.

The CDR3 sequence: CASSEALLEPGSTDTQYF. CDR3 DNA sequence: TGTGCCAGCAGTGAAGCGCTTTTAGAACCGGGAAGCACAGATACGCAGTATTTT. The rearrangement uses TRBV2 and TRBJ2-3, with TRBD2 as a possible D gene (5 bases). Looked up from germline, CDR1 is SNHLY and CDR2 is FYNNEI. V lost 0 bases to trimming and J lost 0 bases, with 16 bases between them. This CDR3 has 18 amino acids.

This chain links TRBV7-6 with TRBJ2-2; possible D gene TRBD1, 5 bases. Germline CDR1 is SGHVS and CDR2 is FNYEAQ. V lost 3 bases and J 6 bases, leaving 14 bases between the germline ends. The CDR3 spans 15 residues. In nucleotides, the CDR3 is TGTGCCAGCAGCTTTTCAGGGCATTCCCCCGGGGAGCTGTTTTTT. It specifies CASSFSGHSPGELFF.

The chain recombines TRBV28 with TRBJ2-2, with D uncertain. Germline V gene lookup returns CDR1 MDHEN and CDR2 SYDVKM. V lost 5 bases to trimming and J lost 0 bases, with 13 bases between them. The CDR3 covers 16 residues. The chain's CDR3 is CASSRLVAANTGELFF. The CDR3 region has the DNA TGTGCCAGCAGTCGTTTAGTGGCCGCGAACACCGGGGAGCTGTTTTTT.

This clone was seen only once. The rearrangement uses TRBV4-1 and TRBJ2-1; TRBD2 is a possible D gene (6 bases). Germline V gives CDR1 MGHRA, CDR2 YSYEKL. V was pared by 2 bases and J by 8 bases, with 10 bases between. This CDR3 region has 13 residues. This CDR3 is CASSQPSDHEQFF. Written as DNA, the CDR3 is TGCGCCAGCAGCCAACCTAGCGACCATGAGCAGTTCTTC.

The chain combines TRBV4-2 with TRBJ2-1; TRBD2 aligns across 11 bases. J was trimmed by 7 bases and V by 3 bases; bases with no gene match: 5. The length of the CDR3 is 15 residues. The germline CDR1 and CDR2 sequences are LGHNA and YNFKEQ. CDR3 DNA: TGTGCCAGCAGCCAGTTTAGCGGGAGGGGTAATGAGCAGTTCTTC. The encoded protein is CASSQFSGRGNEQFF.

The V call is TRBV29-1, the J call TRBJ1-2; no reliable D call. V lost 6 bases, J lost 3 bases, and 17 bases lay in between. CDR1 is SQVTM and CDR2 is ANQGSEA in the germline V gene. This CDR3 has 14 residues. CDR3 DNA: TGCAGCGTGTCCTCGTTGTCTGGAGACTATGGCTACACCTTC. Its protein product is CSVSSLSGDYGYTF.